The clone carrying this T cell receptor beta chain showed up many times. The data stem from a study of neurological immune-mediated disorders. CDR3 size: 14 residues. Germline CDR1 and CDR2: DFQATT and SNEGSKA (reference sequence). The V and J ends lost 3 bases and 6 bases respectively, with 17 bases between them. The unsorted libraries originated from 2 million PBMCs kept at -80 C. With 10-nucleotide random UMIs, 5'RACE was used to make the cDNA. Over 200 million TCR-beta sequences from 15-18 subjects were obtained in each sequencing run. One entry per CDR3 protein, called by TCRdb with MiXCR from the 5' RACE reads. The data hold 75,000 to 90,000 distinct CDR3 sequences, with 10% observed a single time.

Sequencing was performed on PBMCs. The rearrangement links TRBV20-1 to TRBJ1-2, with D perhaps matching TRBD1 (6 bases). The sequence was obtained from a man in his forties in good health. The CDR3 DNA sequence: TGCAGTGCTAGGGACGGTACAGGGCCCAATGGCTACACCTTC. Translated: CSARDGTGPNGYTF.